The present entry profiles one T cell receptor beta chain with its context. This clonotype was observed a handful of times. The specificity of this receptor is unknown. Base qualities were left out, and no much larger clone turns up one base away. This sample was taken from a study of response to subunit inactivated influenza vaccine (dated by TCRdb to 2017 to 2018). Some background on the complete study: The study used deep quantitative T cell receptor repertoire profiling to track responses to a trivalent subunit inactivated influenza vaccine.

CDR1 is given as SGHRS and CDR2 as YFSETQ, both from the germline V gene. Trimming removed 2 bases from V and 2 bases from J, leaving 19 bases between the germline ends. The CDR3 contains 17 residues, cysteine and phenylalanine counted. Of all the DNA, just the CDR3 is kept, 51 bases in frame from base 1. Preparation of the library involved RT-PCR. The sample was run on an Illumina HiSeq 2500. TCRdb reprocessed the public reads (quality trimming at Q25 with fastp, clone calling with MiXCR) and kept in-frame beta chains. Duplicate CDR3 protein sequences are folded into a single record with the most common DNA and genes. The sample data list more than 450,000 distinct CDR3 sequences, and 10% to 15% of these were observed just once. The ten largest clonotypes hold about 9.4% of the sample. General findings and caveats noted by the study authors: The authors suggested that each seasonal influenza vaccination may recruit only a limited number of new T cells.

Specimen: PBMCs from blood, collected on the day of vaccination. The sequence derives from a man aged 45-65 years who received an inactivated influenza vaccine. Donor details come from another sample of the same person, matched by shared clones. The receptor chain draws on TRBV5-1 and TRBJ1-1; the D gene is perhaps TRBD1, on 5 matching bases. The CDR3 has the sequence CASSFARPFQGNTEAFF. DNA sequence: TGCGCCAGCAGCTTTGCCCGACCTTTTCAGGGTAACACTGAAGCTTTCTTT. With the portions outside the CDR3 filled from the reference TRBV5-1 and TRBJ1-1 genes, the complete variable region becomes KAGVTQTPRYLIKTRGQQVTLSCSPISGHRSVSWYQQTPGQGLQFLFEYFSETQRNKGNFPGRFSGRQFSNSRSEMNVSTLELGDSALYLCASSFARPFQGNTEAFFGQGTRLTVV.